The sequence of this T cell receptor beta chain was determined in a study of CD8 T cells in ankylosing spondylitis. TCRdb re-called the 5' RACE reads through MiXCR, storing one row per CDR3 protein. The sample lists roughly 230,000 distinct CDR3 sequences; 15% to 20% were seen once. This clonotype was seen a handful of times. The sample taken for sequencing was blood, either unsorted or a sorted T cell fraction (not recorded which). This receptor was taken from a male donor with ankylosing spondylitis or in good health (not recorded which).

CDR3 protein: CSVEPALEGGLFF. DNA of the CDR3: TGCAGCGTTGAACCGGCCTTAGAGGGGGGACTGTTTTTT. The gene calls are TRBV29-1 and TRBJ1-4; D is perhaps TRBD1 (6 bases). The CDR3 length is 13 residues. Germline V gene data show CDR1 as SQVTM and CDR2 as ANQGSEA. Trimming took off 2 bases at V and 13 bases at J, with 17 bases between the two ends. Supplemented by reference TRBV29-1 and TRBJ1-4, the full variable domain reads SAVISQKPSRDICQRGTSLTIQCQVDSQVTMMFWYRQQPGQSLTLIATANQGSEATYESGFVIDKFPISRPNLTFSTLTVSNMSPEDSSIYLCSVEPALEGGLFFGSGTQLSVL.